This TCR beta chain was profiled in a study of response to subunit inactivated influenza vaccine. Study-wide results and limits: Authors proposed each seasonal influenza vaccination draws in few new T cells.

Each CDR3 protein is one row after TCRdb ran MiXCR on the RT-PCR reads. The table includes hundreds of thousands of distinct CDR3 sequences, 6.5% to 8% detected once. Only a few counts were recorded for this clonotype. No antigen is known for it. CDR3 length: 14 residues. With 8 bases clipped from V and 1 base from J, the junction kept 7 bases outside the gene matches. Germline CDR1 reads LNHDA; CDR2 reads SQIVND (reference sequence). Here the sequenced sample was PBMCs from blood, taken less than 25 months after vaccination. This sequence originates from a man between 50 and 75 years old who received an inactivated influenza vaccine. The chain is built from TRBV19 and TRBJ1-1; 7 nucleotides align to TRBD1. In DNA form, the CDR3 reads TGTGCCAGTCTTCCGACAGGGAGGAACACTGAAGCTTTCTTT. Residues: CASLPTGRNTEAFF.